The 3 T cell receptor beta chains in this list originate from one sample, sequenced in a study of cytomegalovirus exposure and HLA in healthy donors. In the PCR, 60 Vbeta and 13 Jbeta primers were used. The repertoire was sequenced with immunoSEQ multiplex PCR; TCRdb's copy has only in-frame clones and lacks some. This sample has more than 100,000 clones, with about three quarters found just once. The sequenced sample was PBMCs. The receptor source for this set is a female donor in good health and CMV-seropositive.

A single count supports this clone. J is TRBJ1-5 and V is TRBV19; a possible D gene is TRBD1 (6 bases). CDR1 is LNHDA, CDR2 SQIVND, per germline (reference sequence). Trimming cost V 6 bases and J 4 bases, with 13 bases left between them. CDR3 length equals 14 residues. CDR3 sequence reads: CASRGGALNQPQHF. The DNA for the CDR3 is TGTGCCAGTAGAGGGGGGGCTCTTAATCAGCCCCAGCATTTT.

This rearrangement joins TRBV5-1 to TRBJ2-1; TRBD1 aligns across 7 bases. Germline assignment: CDR1 SGHRS and CDR2 YFSETQ. This CDR3 comprises 14 residues. The V gene end was trimmed by 5 bases and the J gene end by 6 bases; junction bases not matched to a gene: 8. Here the CDR3 DNA reads TGCGCCAGCAGAGACAGGGTGGCAGGCAATGAGCAGTTCTTC. Amino acids: CASRDRVAGNEQFF.

This clone appeared once. This chain joins TRBV2 and TRBJ2-5; D is possibly TRBD2 (5 bases). V was shortened by 6 bases and J by 4 bases, with 9 bases between the two germline ends. This CDR3 comprises 12 residues. Germline V gene sequence: CDR1 SNHLY, CDR2 FYNNEI. The CDR3 reads CASSVATETQYF. CDR3 coding DNA: TGTGCCAGCAGCGTAGCGACAGAGACCCAGTACTTC.